The clone carrying this T cell receptor beta chain has more than one count but fewer than ten. V gave up 2 bases and J gave up 6 bases, with 23 bases separating them. This CDR3 is built from 18 residues. Germline CDR1 and CDR2: MNHEY and SVGEGT. This record comes from a study of T cells after yellow fever vaccination. TCRdb processed the 5' RACE reads anew with MiXCR; each CDR3 protein has one entry. The table lists under 700,000 distinct CDR3 sequences, about a sixth of them singletons, with 15% to 20% in the top ten. Sequencing was performed on PBMCs, taken 5 days after the first yellow fever vaccination. This receptor was identified in a young man who received the YFV17D yellow fever vaccine. V usage is TRBV6-2 or TRBV6-3 and J usage is TRBJ2-1, with D possibly being TRBD2 (5 bases). In nucleotides, the CDR3 is TGTGCCAGCAGTTACCTCTCTCGGACTCCCGTTTACCTCAATGAGCAGTTCTTC. It encodes CASSYLSRTPVYLNEQFF.